Following are 27 T cell receptor beta chains from one sample sequenced in a study of T cell changes during pregnancy in multiple sclerosis (dated by TCRdb to between 2017 and 2020). Libraries were constructed by the immunoSEQ multiplex PCR assay. This is the immuneACCESS table as TCRdb keeps it, with only in-frame sequences that have V and J called. A part of the clones is gone; compared with another copy, unresolved V genes explain less than half, and the rest is unexplained. This sample gives roughly 75,000 clones in total; about 93% of them show up just once. The ten most abundant clones make up around 2.6% of the sample. Here the sequenced sample was peripheral blood, taken after pregnancy. The receptors stem from a female donor in good health, enrolled as a control in a pregnancy study.

The genes are TRBV14 and TRBJ1-2; D remains unclear. CDR1 SGHDN and CDR2 FVKESK come from the germline V gene. The CDR3 spans 18 residues. The V gene lost 0 bases and the J gene lost 8 bases, with 25 bases spanning the gap. The CDR3 is CASSQDSGLLGGAKGYTF. CDR3 bases: TGTGCCAGCAGCCAAGATTCGGGTCTTTTAGGAGGCGCGAAAGGCTACACCTTC. The variable domain in full, with the rest retrieved from reference TRBV14 and TRBJ1-2, is EAGVTQFPSHSVIEKGQTVTLRCDPISGHDNLYWYRRVMGKEIKFLLHFVKESKQDESGMPNNRFLAERTGGTYSTLKVQPAELEDSGVYFCASSQDSGLLGGAKGYTFGSGTRLTVV.

The chain has TRBV28 and TRBJ2-7; 10 bases line up with TRBD1. Losses at the gene ends were 8 bases for V and 2 bases for J; bases not matched to a gene: 3. Germline assignment: CDR1 MDHEN and CDR2 SYDVKM. The CDR3 runs to 13 residues. The CDR3 sequence: CASRTGGTYEQYF. DNA of the CDR3: TGTGCCAGCCGGACAGGGGGTACCTACGAGCAGTACTTC.

The chain joins TRBV28 to TRBJ1-2; no clear D. The CDR3 length is 15 residues. With 0 bases removed from V and 5 bases from J, the gap between germline ends came to 13 bases. CDR1 is MDHEN, CDR2 SYDVKM, per germline. CDR3 in amino acids: CASSLWAARGYGYTF. The CDR3 DNA reads TGTGCCAGCAGTTTATGGGCAGCCCGCGGGTATGGCTACACCTTC.

The V and J genes are TRBV28 and TRBJ2-7; 9 bases are a match to TRBD1. CDR3 length equals 16 residues. Germline V CDR1 and CDR2: MDHEN, SYDVKM. V was pared by 10 bases and J by 2 bases, with 15 bases of the junction left unmatched. In DNA form, the CDR3 reads TGTGCCACCCACCCCCAAGGTGGGACAGGGACCTACGAGCAGTACTTC. The encoded protein is CATHPQGGTGTYEQYF.

The V and J genes are TRBV5-4 and TRBJ2-5; 7 bases agree with TRBD2. CDR3 size: 15 residues. Per germline, CDR1 SGHNT and CDR2 YYREEE (reference sequence). Unmatched junction bases numbered 7, after V lost 5 bases and J lost 0 bases. CDR3 coding DNA: TGTGCCAGCAGGAAACTAGCGAACTACCAAGAGACCCAGTACTTC. As protein: CASRKLANYQETQYF.

The chain has TRBV5-1 and TRBJ2-5; maybe TRBD2 (6 bases). Germline values: CDR1 SGHRS, CDR2 YFSETQ. Trimming took 0 bases from V and 5 from J, leaving 8 bases between them. The CDR3 is 13 amino acids. Written as DNA, the CDR3 is TGCGCCAGCAGCTTGGAGGGGAGGGAGACCCAGTACTTC. This gives the protein CASSLEGRETQYF.

The rearrangement joins TRBV7-8 to TRBJ2-2; D perhaps matches TRBD2 (6 bases). Germline values: CDR1 SGHVS, CDR2 FQNEAQ. The length of the CDR3 is 16 residues. V lost 5 bases and J lost 3, with 16 bases in between. CDR3 residues: CASSLGVGGYTGELFF. DNA of the CDR3: TGTGCCAGCAGCCTCGGAGTCGGAGGGTACACCGGGGAGCTGTTTTTT.

This clone was counted only a few times. This chain connects TRBV29-1 to TRBJ2-7, with D possibly TRBD1 on 6 matching bases. The CDR3 has 11 amino acids. Trimming removed 6 bases at V and 4 bases at J, with 10 bases between. In germline, CDR1 is SQVTM, CDR2 ANQGSEA. In nucleotides, the CDR3 is TGCAGCGTACAGGGCCCATACGAGCAGTACTTC. Amino acids: CSVQGPYEQYF.

V gene TRBV29-1 combines with J gene TRBJ2-1; TRBD1 aligns across 9 bases. The ends lost 7 bases at V and 5 bases at J; junction bases unmatched: 6. Germline V gene sequence: CDR1 SQVTM, CDR2 ANQGSEA. The CDR3 has 13 residues. CDR3 loop: CSARDRVHNEQFF. CDR3 bases: TGCAGCGCCAGGGACAGGGTCCACAATGAGCAGTTCTTC.

V gene TRBV6-5 combines with J gene TRBJ2-2, with unresolved D. The CDR3 has 13 residues. Germline CDR1 reads MNHEY; CDR2 reads SVGAGI. V was shortened by 2 bases and J by 3 bases, with 4 bases between the two germline ends. DNA of the CDR3: TGTGCCAGCAGTTACATAGACACCGGGGAGCTGTTTTTT. This sequence encodes CASSYIDTGELFF.

The genes are TRBV9 and TRBJ1-1; no firm D call. Germline loops: CDR1 SGDLS, CDR2 YYNGEE. This CDR3 is 15 amino acids long. The V and J ends lost 0 bases and 5 bases respectively, with 14 bases between them. CDR3 amino acids: CASSVDPGRETEAFF. The CDR3 DNA is TGTGCCAGCAGCGTAGACCCCGGTAGGGAGACTGAAGCTTTCTTT.

The chain links TRBV5-1 to TRBJ2-7; D unresolved. Germline V gene data show CDR1 as SGHRS and CDR2 as YFSETQ. V dropped 0 bases and J dropped 5 bases, with 15 bases sitting between them. This CDR3 is built from 15 residues. In nucleotides, the CDR3 is TGCGCCAGCAGCTTGGATCTCGGCAGGTCCAACGAGCAGTACTTC. Residues: CASSLDLGRSNEQYF.

The chain carries TRBV25-1 and TRBJ1-4; tentatively, D is TRBD1 (5 bases). CDR1 MGHDK and CDR2 SYGVNS come from the germline V gene. This CDR3 is 16 amino acids long. V was cut by 5 bases and J by 1 base, with 14 bases left in between. CDR3 nucleotide sequence: TGTGCCAGCAGTCCTCAGGGAGGAGGAACTAATGAAAAACTGTTTTTT. As protein: CASSPQGGGTNEKLFF.

The chain couples TRBV29-1 to TRBJ2-5; 11 bases match TRBD2. CDR1 and CDR2 (germline): SQVTM, ANQGSEA. The V gene end was trimmed by 3 bases and the J gene end by 4 bases; junction bases not matched to a gene: 7. The CDR3 extends over 15 amino acids. The CDR3 DNA reads as TGCAGCGTTGATAACCTAGCGGGAGGAGGAGAGACCCAGTACTTC. Translating gives CSVDNLAGGGETQYF.

The chain links TRBV6-5 to TRBJ2-1; D is uncertain. V was cut by 2 bases and J by 9 bases, with 11 bases left in between. The CDR3 is made up of 13 amino acids. CDR1 and CDR2 from the germline V gene are MNHEY and SVGAGI. The CDR3 loop reads CASSYAIPGEQFF. DNA of the CDR3: TGTGCCAGCAGTTACGCTATCCCCGGTGAGCAGTTCTTC.

The chain joins TRBV7-3 to TRBJ2-2; tentative D call: TRBD1 (7 bases). The ends were cut back, 4 bases at V and 7 bases at J, with 13 bases in the middle. This CDR3 spans 14 amino acids. Germline CDR1 and CDR2: SGHTA and FQGTGA. For the CDR3, the DNA is TGTGCCAGCAGCTGGCAGGGGGGTGGCGGGGAGCTGTTTTTT. Amino acids: CASSWQGGGGELFF.

The chain links TRBV28 to TRBJ2-7, with TRBD1 matching over 8 bases. CDR3 length: 14 amino acids. The germline gives CDR1 MDHEN, CDR2 SYDVKM. V dropped 5 bases and J dropped 5; count of bases not matched to a gene: 8. The CDR3 here is CASSIRGPGHEQYF. In DNA form, the CDR3 reads TGTGCCAGCAGTATCAGGGGGCCGGGGCACGAGCAGTACTTC. Looking up the rest from reference TRBV28 and TRBJ2-7 gives the full variable domain: DVKVTQSSRYLVKRTGEKVFLECVQDMDHENMFWYRQDPGLGLRLIYFSYDVKMKEKGDIPEGYSVSREKKERFSLILESASTNQTSMYLCASSIRGPGHEQYFGPGTRLTVT.

V usage is TRBV9 and J usage is TRBJ2-3; TRBD1 matches at 8 bases. V lost 2 bases to trimming and J lost 4 bases; unmatched junction nucleotides: 6. CDR3 length equals 15 residues. Germline CDR1 SGDLS, CDR2 YYNGEE. The CDR3 region is CASSVQGANADTQYF. CDR3 in DNA: TGTGCCAGCAGCGTTCAGGGGGCTAACGCAGATACGCAGTATTTT. The variable domain in full, with the rest retrieved from reference TRBV9 and TRBJ2-3, is DSGVTQTPKHLITATGQRVTLRCSPRSGDLSVYWYQQSLDQGLQFLIQYYNGEERAKGNILERFSAQQFPDLHSELNLSSLELGDSALYFCASSVQGANADTQYFGPGTRLTVL.

The rearrangement uses TRBV13 and TRBJ2-7, with 8 bases lining up with TRBD2. Trimming took 1 base from V and 7 from J; bases not matched to a gene: 15. CDR1 is PRHDT and CDR2 is FYEKMQ in the germline V gene (reference sequence). The CDR3 is 17 amino acids. This CDR3 reads CASSLVREGRFVGEQYF. In DNA, the CDR3 is TGTGCCAGCAGCTTAGTCCGGGAGGGGCGCTTCGTGGGAGAGCAGTACTTC.

V usage is TRBV9 and J usage is TRBJ2-1, with D maybe TRBD2 (6 bases). The CDR3 is made up of 14 amino acids. CDR1 is SGDLS and CDR2 is YYNGEE in the germline V gene. V was cut by 3 bases and J by 4 bases, with 11 bases left in between. In DNA, the CDR3 is TGTGCCAGCAGCGGGGCGGGAATTTACAATGAGCAGTTCTTC. Amino acid sequence: CASSGAGIYNEQFF.

The chain has TRBV11-2 and TRBJ1-4, with 7 bases lining up with TRBD1. The CDR3 length is 15 residues. Germline CDR1 and CDR2: SGHAT and FQNNGV. After removal of 2 bases from V and 6 bases from J, the junction contained 6 bases not matched to a gene. CDR3 amino acids: CASSLSGTAHEKLFF. In DNA, the CDR3 is TGTGCCAGCAGCTTATCCGGGACAGCCCATGAAAAACTGTTTTTT. The variable domain in full, completed from reference TRBV11-2 and TRBJ1-4, reads EAGVAQSPRYKIIEKRQSVAFWCNPISGHATLYWYQQILGQGPKLLIQFQNNGVVDDSQLPKDRFSAERLKGVDSTLKIQPAKLEDSAVYLCASSLSGTAHEKLFFGSGTQLSVL.

The chain employs TRBV7-8 and TRBJ1-2; D ambiguous. The V gene lost 1 base and the J gene lost 4 bases, with 10 bases spanning the gap. The CDR3 runs 14 residues. Germline-derived CDR1 and CDR2 are SGHVS and FQNEAQ. The CDR3 nucleotides read TGTGCCAGCAGCTTAGGGAGAACGGTCTATGGCTACACCTTC. This encodes CASSLGRTVYGYTF.

The chain links TRBV4-3 to TRBJ2-3; the match to TRBD2 covers 11 bases. This CDR3 contains 17 residues. The V and J ends lost 0 bases and 4 bases, in that order; junction bases with no gene match: 6. Germline values: CDR1 LGHNA, CDR2 YSLEER. CDR3 loop: CASSQDQVLAGADTQYF. The CDR3 region has the DNA TGCGCCAGCAGCCAAGATCAAGTACTAGCGGGAGCAGATACGCAGTATTTT.

The chain employs TRBV29-1 and TRBJ2-3, with 7 nucleotides matching TRBD2. The ends lost 6 bases at V and 6 bases at J; junction bases unmatched: 15. The germline V gene has CDR1 SQVTM and CDR2 ANQGSEA. The CDR3 length is 15 residues. The CDR3: CSVMGLTVLGDTQYF. CDR3 nucleotide sequence: TGCAGCGTAATGGGACTAACGGTCCTCGGGGATACGCAGTATTTT.

This clone was seen only once. The chain joins TRBV6-5 to TRBJ2-5; TRBD1 matches 8 bases. The J segment lost 5 bases and the V segment lost 6 bases, leaving 5 bases of the junction unmatched. Germline V gene data show CDR1 as MNHEY and CDR2 as SVGAGI. The CDR3 consists of 13 residues. The CDR3 is CASRRNRGETQYF. CDR3 nucleotides: TGTGCCAGCAGGCGAAACAGGGGGGAGACCCAGTACTTC.

This sequence joins TRBV19 and TRBJ2-5, with a possible D match to TRBD1 (5 bases). The CDR3 is 16 amino acids. Germline V gene data show CDR1 as LNHDA and CDR2 as SQIVND (reference sequence). V was clipped by 4 bases and J by 4 bases, with 19 bases between them. DNA of the CDR3: TGTGCCAGTAGTACCCCCGGACACGCCACGGGAGAGACCCAGTACTTC. It translates to CASSTPGHATGETQYF.

CDR3: CASSIADSYAYEQYF. The CDR3 nucleotides read TGTGCCAGTAGTATAGCAGATTCGTATGCCTACGAGCAGTACTTC. This chain connects TRBV19 to TRBJ2-7; D call uncertain. The germline CDR1 and CDR2 sequences are LNHDA and SQIVND (reference sequence). Deletions cut 1 base from V and 2 bases from J, with 12 bases between. There are 15 residues in the CDR3.